Shown below are 15 T cell receptor beta chains from a single sample sequenced in a study of cytomegalovirus exposure and HLA in healthy donors. PCR was performed using 60 Vbeta and 13 Jbeta primers. TCRdb's table, derived via immunoSEQ multiplex PCR, lists solely in-frame clones and lacks some. Altogether roughly 82,000 clones are present, around four fifths being singletons, with the ten largest covering 6.2%. Sample: PBMCs. These receptors came from a woman between 50 and 59 years old in good health and CMV-seropositive.

This chain joins TRBV5-6 and TRBJ1-1, with D tentatively TRBD1 (5 bases). This CDR3 comprises 15 residues. Germline CDR1 and CDR2: SGHDT and YYEEEE. With 6 bases removed from V and 5 bases from J, the gap between germline ends came to 20 bases. In nucleotides, the CDR3 is TGTGCCAGCACGCGGGACCGAGGCGCGACGACTGAAGCTTTCTTT. This sequence encodes CASTRDRGATTEAFF.

The chain carries TRBV11-2 and TRBJ2-7, with 10 bases identical to TRBD2. Per germline, CDR1 SGHAT and CDR2 FQNNGV. The CDR3 runs 15 residues. V lost 4 bases, J lost 3 bases, and 6 bases stayed unmatched. This CDR3 is CASSYNSGRSYEQYF. CDR3 DNA sequence: TGTGCCAGCAGCTACAATAGCGGGAGGAGCTACGAGCAGTACTTC.

The chain joins TRBV13 to TRBJ2-1; no clear D. Germline-derived CDR1 and CDR2 are PRHDT and FYEKMQ (reference sequence). Trimming left V 5 bases short and J 6 bases short, with 11 bases between. This CDR3 comprises 13 residues. CDR3 protein: CASSPRVLNEQFF. The DNA of the CDR3 is TGTGCCAGCAGCCCCCGGGTCCTCAATGAGCAGTTCTTC.

V usage is TRBV2 and J usage is TRBJ2-1; 12 positions agree with TRBD2. The V segment lost 4 bases and the J segment 6 bases; nucleotides outside the gene matches: 4. Germline V CDR1 and CDR2: SNHLY, FYNNEI. The CDR3 contains 15 residues. CDR3 sequence (DNA): TGTGCCAGCAGTGCGACTAGCGGGAGTCTCAATGAGCAGTTCTTC. It encodes CASSATSGSLNEQFF.

The chain carries TRBV7-8 and TRBJ2-1, with TRBD2 matching 8 bases. This CDR3 spans 15 amino acids. V shed 2 bases, J shed 7 bases, and the junction held 7 bases outside the gene matches. CDR1 and CDR2 from the germline V gene are SGHVS and FQNEAQ. The CDR3 DNA reads as TGTGCCAGCAGCTTAAGGAACGGACTAGCAAATGAGCAGTTCTTC. Its translation: CASSLRNGLANEQFF.

This clone was detected ten times or more. The V call is TRBV5-4, the J call TRBJ2-3; TRBD2 matches 8 bases. This CDR3 has 16 amino acids. Trimming took 0 bases from V and 0 from J; bases not matched to a gene: 3. CDR1 is SGHNT, CDR2 YYREEE, per germline (reference sequence). CDR3 sequence: CASSLGLARSTDTQYF. The CDR3 DNA reads TGTGCCAGCAGCTTGGGACTAGCGCGTAGCACAGATACGCAGTATTTT.

This clone was picked up one time. The CDR3 region has the DNA TGTGCCTGGAGACCCAGCGGGAGAGAGACCCAGTACTTC. This sequence encodes CAWRPSGRETQYF. The chain carries TRBV30 and TRBJ2-5; 8 bases are shared with TRBD2. CDR3 size: 13 residues. Germline CDR1 and CDR2: GTSNPN and SVGIG (reference sequence). Trimming cost V 3 bases and J 4 bases; bases outside gene matches: 4.

The J gene is TRBJ1-1, the V gene TRBV9; TRBD1 aligns across 7 bases. The CDR3 extends over 16 amino acids. V shed 3 bases and J 4 bases; nucleotides not matched to a gene: 12. CDR1 SGDLS and CDR2 YYNGEE come from the germline V gene. This chain's CDR3 is CASSAPAGGEGTEAFF. For the CDR3, the DNA is TGTGCCAGCAGCGCGCCTGCAGGGGGTGAGGGCACTGAAGCTTTCTTT.

CDR3 residues: CSAGDPGLGEKLFF. The CDR3 nucleotides read TGCAGCGCTGGCGATCCAGGGTTGGGGGAAAAACTGTTTTTT. The chain links TRBV29-1 to TRBJ1-4, with a tentative D call TRBD1 (5 bases). Germline CDR1 reads SQVTM; CDR2 reads ANQGSEA. V shed 7 bases and J shed 8 bases, with 20 bases lying between them. The length of the CDR3 is 14 residues. The whole variable domain, filled in from reference TRBV29-1 and TRBJ1-4, reads SAVISQKPSRDICQRGTSLTIQCQVDSQVTMMFWYRQQPGQSLTLIATANQGSEATYESGFVIDKFPISRPNLTFSTLTVSNMSPEDSSIYLCSAGDPGLGEKLFFGSGTQLSVL.

The chain recombines TRBV4-1 with TRBJ2-1; TRBD2 matches at 8 bases. CDR3 length: 17 amino acids. V lost 0 bases and J lost 0; bases outside the gene matches: 4. Germline CDR1 and CDR2: MGHRA and YSYEKL. CDR3 in DNA: TGCGCCAGCAGCCAAGACCTCCTAGCGGGCTCCTACAATGAGCAGTTCTTC. Amino acid sequence: CASSQDLLAGSYNEQFF.

This clone was seen just once. This rearrangement joins TRBV6-5 to TRBJ2-7, with 10 bases matching TRBD2. Unmatched junction bases numbered 12, after V lost 6 bases and J lost 7 bases. Per the germline V gene, CDR1 is MNHEY and CDR2 is SVGAGI. CDR3 length: 15 residues. The DNA for the CDR3 is TGTGCCAGCAGCTTACTCGGGTTAGCGGGGGGTGAGCAGTACTTC. Its protein is CASSLLGLAGGEQYF.

This chain joins TRBV7-2 and TRBJ2-3; no firm D call. V dropped 1 base and J dropped 0 bases, with 8 bases sitting between them. The CDR3 is 15 amino acids. Per the germline V gene, CDR1 is SGHTA and CDR2 is FQGNSA. Written as DNA, the CDR3 is TGTGCCAGCAGCTTAGTTGGCATTAGCACAGATACGCAGTATTTT. Protein: CASSLVGISTDTQYF.

The chain carries TRBV11-1 and TRBJ1-1, with D uncertain. Deletions cut 5 bases from V and 1 base from J, with 8 bases between. Germline V CDR1 and CDR2: SGHAT, FQDESV (reference sequence). The CDR3 totals 13 residues. As DNA, the CDR3 is TGTGCCAGCAGCAGAAGGAGGAACACTGAAGCTTTCTTT. It is translated as CASSRRRNTEAFF.

The V and J genes are TRBV5-1 and TRBJ2-3; 13 bases align to TRBD2. Germline CDR1 and CDR2: SGHRS and YFSETQ. V shed 0 bases, J shed 1 base, and the junction held 11 bases outside the gene matches. The CDR3 is made up of 20 amino acids. CDR3 DNA sequence: TGCGCCAGCAGCTTGGGACTAGCGGGAGGAGTCTCTCTAGGCACAGATACGCAGTATTTT. It encodes CASSLGLAGGVSLGTDTQYF.

Only a few counts were recorded for this clone. The CDR3, as DNA: TGTGCCAGCCAGGGCTCTGGGGCCAACGTCCTGACTTTC. Protein product: CASQGSGANVLTF. The chain carries TRBV6-5 and TRBJ2-6, with a weak D call TRBD1 (5 bases). Per the germline V gene, CDR1 is MNHEY and CDR2 is SVGAGI. Trimming took 8 bases from V and 0 from J, leaving 5 bases between them. The CDR3 covers 13 residues.